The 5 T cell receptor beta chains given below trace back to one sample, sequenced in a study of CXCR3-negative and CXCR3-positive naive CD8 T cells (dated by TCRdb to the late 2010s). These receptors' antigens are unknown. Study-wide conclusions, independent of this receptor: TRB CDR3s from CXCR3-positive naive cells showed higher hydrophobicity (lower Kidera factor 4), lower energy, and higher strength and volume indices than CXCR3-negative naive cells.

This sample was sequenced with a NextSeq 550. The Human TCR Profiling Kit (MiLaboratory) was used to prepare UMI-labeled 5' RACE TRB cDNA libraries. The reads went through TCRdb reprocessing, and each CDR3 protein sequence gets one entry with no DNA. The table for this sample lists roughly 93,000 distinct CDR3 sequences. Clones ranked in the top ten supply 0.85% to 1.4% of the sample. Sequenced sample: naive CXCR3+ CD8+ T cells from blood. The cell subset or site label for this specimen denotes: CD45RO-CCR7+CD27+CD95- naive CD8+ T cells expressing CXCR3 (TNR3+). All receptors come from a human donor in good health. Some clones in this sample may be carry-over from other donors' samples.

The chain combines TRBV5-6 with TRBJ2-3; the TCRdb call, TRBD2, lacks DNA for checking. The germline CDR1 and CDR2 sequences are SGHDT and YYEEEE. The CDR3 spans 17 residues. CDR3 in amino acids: CASSLGSSGGRTDTQYF.

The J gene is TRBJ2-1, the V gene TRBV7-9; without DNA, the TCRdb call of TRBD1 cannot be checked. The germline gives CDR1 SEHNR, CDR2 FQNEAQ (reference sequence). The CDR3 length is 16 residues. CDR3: CASSLPVEGSYNEQFF.

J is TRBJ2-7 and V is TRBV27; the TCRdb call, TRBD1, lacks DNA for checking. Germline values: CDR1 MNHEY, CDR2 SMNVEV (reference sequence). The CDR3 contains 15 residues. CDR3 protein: CASRPPVTGGGEQYF.

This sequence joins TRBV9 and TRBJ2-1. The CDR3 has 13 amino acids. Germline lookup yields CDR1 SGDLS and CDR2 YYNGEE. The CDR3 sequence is CASSRVNYNEQFF.

The CDR3 sequence is CASSLPGTGGQGEQFF. The V and J genes are TRBV7-3 and TRBJ2-1; TCRdb's assignment of TRBD1 cannot be checked, as there is no DNA. This CDR3 spans 16 amino acids. Germline loops: CDR1 SGHTA, CDR2 FQGTGA.